This TCR beta chain stems from a study of cytomegalovirus exposure and HLA in healthy donors. Findings and caveats of the study: Some TCR beta chains (roughly 160 of them) were listed as cytomegalovirus-associated.

Turning to this clone: Its specificity is unknown.

CDR3 length: 12 amino acids. V gave up 5 bases and J gave up 9 bases, with 11 bases separating them. Germline-derived CDR1 and CDR2 are MNHNY and SVGAGI (reference sequence). The primer mix had 60 Vbeta and 13 Jbeta primers. Some clones are missing from TCRdb's copy, which holds only in-frame ones; the method was immunoSEQ multiplex PCR. The sample comprises roughly 260,000 clones, 84% of which are singletons, and roughly 2% rests with the top ten. Specimen: PBMCs. The sequence derives from a middle-aged woman in good health and CMV-seropositive. The chain recombines TRBV6-6 with TRBJ2-1, with D possibly matching TRBD1 (6 bases). CDR3: CASSATGPEQFF. In DNA form, the CDR3 reads TGTGCCAGCAGTGCTACAGGGCCTGAGCAGTTCTTC.